The 30 T cell receptor beta chains given below trace back to one sample, sequenced in a study of control samples from healthy donors and cancer patients. This table comes from immunoSEQ multiplex PCR, and its TCRdb copy is limited to in-frame clones, with some not included. Seen here are 75,000 to 95,000 clones, approximately 90% observed once, and the top ten hold 3% to 4.5%. Material: blood. These receptors originate from a young woman in good health.

The chain combines TRBV12-3 or TRBV12-4 with TRBJ2-2; a possible D gene is TRBD2 (5 bases). V dropped 5 bases and J dropped 6 bases, with 10 bases sitting between them. The CDR3 covers 13 residues. The CDR3 nucleotides are TGTGCCAGCAGTCCCACGGGGTCCGGGGAGCTGTTTTTT. Protein sequence: CASSPTGSGELFF.

The chain uses TRBV6-5 and TRBJ1-1; D remains unclear. The germline V gene has CDR1 MNHEY and CDR2 SVGAGI. V shed 10 bases and J shed 4 bases, with 19 bases lying between them. The CDR3 has 14 residues. The CDR3 loop reads CATSQLYEATEAFF. CDR3 in DNA: TGTGCCACCTCTCAGTTGTACGAGGCCACTGAAGCTTTCTTT.

The CDR3 DNA reads as TGTGCCAGCAGCCAAGGCCTCCTTAGCGGGGGACAAGAGACCCAGTACTTC. Its translation: CASSQGLLSGGQETQYF. This rearrangement joins TRBV3-1 (or the pseudogene TRBV3-2) to TRBJ2-5; 9 bases fit TRBD2. Germline lookup yields CDR1 LGHDT and CDR2 YNNKEL (reference sequence). The J segment lost 2 bases and the V segment lost 1 base, leaving 8 bases of the junction unmatched. CDR3 length: 17 residues.

CDR3 bases: TGTGCCACCAGCAGAGACCAGGTTCTGGGCTACACCTTC. It specifies CATSRDQVLGYTF. The genes are TRBV15 and TRBJ1-2; D is unclear. This CDR3 has 13 amino acids. Trimming cost V 0 bases and J 8 bases, with 10 bases left between them. CDR1 and CDR2 from the germline V gene are LNHNV and YYDKDF (reference sequence). Variable domain in full (rest from reference TRBV15 and TRBJ1-2): DAMVIQNPRYQVTQFGKPVTLSCSQTLNHNVMYWYQQKSSQAPKLLFHYYDKDFNNEADTPDNFQSRRPNTSFCFLDIRSPGLGDTAMYLCATSRDQVLGYTFGSGTRLTVV.

The chain combines TRBV27 with TRBJ1-2; 10 bases align to TRBD1. Germline V lookup: CDR1 MNHEY, CDR2 SMNVEV (reference sequence). The trim removed 8 bases at V and 8 bases at J, leaving 5 bases unmatched. The CDR3 length is 12 residues. This CDR3 reads CASGQGVRGYTF. The CDR3, as DNA: TGTGCCAGCGGACAGGGGGTTCGGGGCTACACCTTC.

The chain is built from TRBV11-2 and TRBJ2-5; tentative D call: TRBD2 (7 bases). Looked up from germline, CDR1 is SGHAT and CDR2 is FQNNGV. The CDR3 contains 17 residues. V was cut by 4 bases and J by 5 bases, with 23 bases left in between. CDR3 in DNA: TGTGCCAGCAGCTCCCTCGTGGGGGGGGGCGATACGGAGACCCAGTACTTC. It codes for CASSSLVGGGDTETQYF.

This clone appeared a few times. V usage is TRBV15 and J usage is TRBJ1-6; TRBD1 aligns across 7 bases. CDR3 size: 18 residues. Looked up from germline, CDR1 is LNHNV and CDR2 is YYDKDF (reference sequence). The junction had 8 bases not matched to a gene; V was cut back by 3 bases and J by 0 bases. This chain's CDR3 is CATSSGDRASSYNSPLHF. DNA for the CDR3: TGTGCCACCAGCAGTGGTGACAGGGCCAGCTCCTATAATTCACCCCTCCACTTT.

The rearrangement joins TRBV5-1 to TRBJ1-3, with D unclear. The CDR3 runs to 15 residues. V lost 0 bases to trimming and J lost 1 base, with 8 bases between them. Germline CDR1 reads SGHRS; CDR2 reads YFSETQ. This CDR3 reads CASSLDATSGNTIYF. The CDR3 nucleotides are TGCGCCAGCAGCTTGGATGCCACATCTGGAAACACCATATATTTT.

The chain is built from TRBV27 and TRBJ2-1, with TRBD2 as a possible D gene (7 bases). V dropped 2 bases and J dropped 3 bases, with 17 bases sitting between them. Germline V gene lookup returns CDR1 MNHEY and CDR2 SMNVEV (reference sequence). The CDR3 is made up of 17 amino acids. In nucleotides, the CDR3 is TGTGCCAGCAGTTTAGGACTCCAGGGGACTAACTACAATGAGCAGTTCTTC. It is translated as CASSLGLQGTNYNEQFF.

V is TRBV10-3 and J is TRBJ1-1, with D possibly being TRBD1 (5 bases). V lost 2 bases and J 11 bases, leaving 12 bases between the germline ends. This CDR3 is built from 12 residues. Germline V gene data show CDR1 as ENHRY and CDR2 as SYGVKD. The CDR3 region has the DNA TGTGCCATCAGTGAGACAGCGGGGGGGGCTTTCTTT. It encodes CAISETAGGAFF.

The rearrangement links TRBV5-6 to TRBJ2-7; no firm D call. The CDR3 covers 11 residues. CDR1 is SGHDT and CDR2 is YYEEEE in the germline V gene. V lost 2 bases, J lost 5 bases, and 5 bases lay in between. The CDR3 nucleotides read TGTGCCAGCAGCTTCATTGACGAGCAGTACTTC. It translates to CASSFIDEQYF.

The chain joins TRBV7-9 to TRBJ1-4, with D perhaps TRBD1 (6 bases). The V and J ends lost 1 base and 8 bases respectively, with 8 bases between them. CDR3 length equals 13 residues. Germline V lookup: CDR1 SEHNR, CDR2 FQNEAQ (reference sequence). CDR3 nucleotide sequence: TGTGCCAGCAGCTTAGACAGGGTGGAAAAACTGTTTTTT. Its protein is CASSLDRVEKLFF. Full variable domain (remainder filled in from reference TRBV7-9 and TRBJ1-4): DTGVSQNPRHKITKRGQNVTFRCDPISEHNRLYWYRQTLGQGPEFLTYFQNEAQLEKSRLLSDRFSAERPKGSFSTLEIQRTEQGDSAMYLCASSLDRVEKLFFGSGTQLSVL.

In this sample, this clone turned up once. The J gene is TRBJ2-2, the V gene TRBV24-1, with 7 bases fitting TRBD1. This CDR3 comprises 13 residues. The ends lost 8 bases at V and 2 bases at J; junction bases unmatched: 1. Per germline, CDR1 KGHDR and CDR2 SFDVKD. The CDR3 reads CATTGGNTGELFF. The CDR3, as DNA: TGTGCCACCACAGGGGGTAACACCGGGGAGCTGTTTTTT.

V and J are TRBV15 and TRBJ1-1; D uncertain. The germline V gene encodes CDR1 LNHNV and CDR2 YYDKDF (reference sequence). V was pared by 3 bases and J by 11 bases, with 13 bases between. The CDR3 length is 12 residues. The CDR3 sequence is CATSRDLEAAFF. The CDR3 nucleotides are TGTGCCACCAGCAGGGATCTTGAAGCGGCTTTCTTT.

This clone was recorded a few times. The V call is TRBV10-1, the J call TRBJ1-5; unclear D gene. The germline V gene has CDR1 WNHNN and CDR2 SYGVQD (reference sequence). The CDR3 is 16 amino acids. Trimming took off 10 bases at V and 4 bases at J, with 23 bases between the two ends. CDR3 region: CANPSYCVCWNQPQHF. The CDR3 bases are TGCGCCAACCCGTCGTATTGTGTTTGTTGGAATCAGCCCCAGCATTTT.

This clone came up once. This sequence joins TRBV9 and TRBJ1-6; D ambiguous. V shed 1 base and J shed 7 bases, with 15 bases lying between them. Germline V gene sequence: CDR1 SGDLS, CDR2 YYNGEE. The length of the CDR3 is 16 residues. CDR3 region: CASSVSWTGNNSPLHF. In DNA form, the CDR3 reads TGTGCCAGCAGCGTATCCTGGACGGGTAACAATTCACCCCTCCACTTT.

This clone was recorded a few times. The chain couples TRBV15 to TRBJ1-5; tentatively, D is TRBD1 (5 bases). The CDR3 runs to 15 residues. Germline lookup yields CDR1 LNHNV and CDR2 YYDKDF (reference sequence). The V gene lost 5 bases and the J gene lost 4 bases, with 15 bases spanning the gap. CDR3 nucleotide sequence: TGTGCCACCAGCGGGGACCGAGGGGCAAATCAGCCCCAGCATTTT. This sequence encodes CATSGDRGANQPQHF.

J is TRBJ1-5 and V is TRBV6-5; the D gene is possibly TRBD1 (6 bases). The CDR3 loop spans 14 amino acids. The V end lost 5 bases, the J end lost 1 base, and 9 bases lay between the germline ends. CDR1 is MNHEY and CDR2 is SVGAGI in the germline V gene. CDR3 sequence: CASSPTGSNQPQHF. The CDR3, as DNA: TGTGCCAGCAGTCCTACAGGGAGCAATCAGCCCCAGCATTTT.

The rearrangement joins TRBV7-9 to TRBJ2-7, with 8 bases aligning to TRBD2. The CDR3 sequence is 18 residues long. The J segment lost 0 bases and the V segment lost 5 bases, leaving 15 bases of the junction unmatched. Germline CDR1 SEHNR, CDR2 FQNEAQ (reference sequence). The CDR3 protein is CASSLVSGGPRSSYEQYF. CDR3 bases: TGTGCCAGCAGCCTCGTCAGCGGGGGACCCAGGAGCTCCTACGAGCAGTACTTC.

The chain links TRBV5-1 to TRBJ1-4; no clear D. The CDR3 has 15 residues. Germline V gene data show CDR1 as SGHRS and CDR2 as YFSETQ. Trimming stripped 7 bases from V and 0 bases from J, with 13 bases between. The CDR3 protein is CASGRTAATNEKLFF. The CDR3 DNA reads as TGCGCCAGCGGCAGGACCGCCGCAACTAATGAAAAACTGTTTTTT.

The chain joins TRBV5-4 to TRBJ2-7; 10 bases are a match to TRBD2. The CDR3 has 18 amino acids. The V segment lost 5 bases and the J segment 0 bases; nucleotides outside the gene matches: 14. The germline V gene encodes CDR1 SGHNT and CDR2 YYREEE (reference sequence). DNA for the CDR3: TGTGCCAGCAGTTTAGCGGGGGGTAGCGGGGGTGTCTCCTACGAGCAGTACTTC. Its translation: CASSLAGGSGGVSYEQYF.

The J gene is TRBJ2-3, the V gene TRBV3-1 (or the pseudogene TRBV3-2); D remains unclear. Per the germline V gene, CDR1 is LGHDT and CDR2 is YNNKEL (reference sequence). CDR3 size: 11 residues. The V gene lost 2 bases and the J gene lost 4 bases, with 1 base spanning the gap. This chain's CDR3 is CASSQSDTQYF. CDR3 coding DNA: TGTGCCAGCAGCCAATCAGATACGCAGTATTTT.

In its sample, this clone was seen once. This chain links TRBV29-1 with TRBJ2-1; TRBD1 or TRBD2 may be the D gene (5 bases each). The CDR3 is made up of 15 amino acids. V was cut by 4 bases and J by 1 base, with 14 bases left in between. CDR1 is SQVTM and CDR2 is ANQGSEA in the germline V gene. The CDR3 loop is CSVVGTTQSYNEQFF. CDR3 DNA: TGCAGCGTTGTCGGGACCACACAATCCTACAATGAGCAGTTCTTC.

The V gene is TRBV25-1, the J gene TRBJ1-1; D is undetermined. V was cut by 1 base and J by 7 bases, with 10 bases left in between. The CDR3 is made up of 13 amino acids. CDR1 and CDR2 from the germline V gene are MGHDK and SYGVNS. In nucleotides, the CDR3 is TGTGCCAGCAGTGAATCGGCCCCGCTTGAAGCTTTCTTT. Amino acids: CASSESAPLEAFF.

This chain connects TRBV15 to TRBJ1-2; D is undetermined. Germline loops: CDR1 LNHNV, CDR2 YYDKDF (reference sequence). The CDR3 extends over 14 amino acids. The V gene lost 2 bases and the J gene lost 1 base, with 8 bases spanning the gap. CDR3 nucleotides: TGTGCCACCAGCAGATCGGGGTTTAACTATGGCTACACCTTC. The encoded protein is CATSRSGFNYGYTF.

This chain uses TRBV3-1 (or the pseudogene TRBV3-2) with TRBJ1-1; 7 positions agree with TRBD1. V was clipped by 4 bases and J by 3 bases; unmatched bases: 5. The CDR3 is made up of 14 amino acids. The V gene's germline CDR1 is LGHDT and CDR2 YNNKEL (reference sequence). The CDR3 is CASSLRDSYTEAFF. The CDR3 DNA is TGTGCCAGCAGCCTGCGGGACAGTTACACTGAAGCTTTCTTT.

The chain carries TRBV2 and TRBJ1-2, with TRBD1 matching 9 bases. The CDR3 extends over 14 amino acids. Germline V gives CDR1 SNHLY, CDR2 FYNNEI. V lost 4 bases to trimming and J lost 4 bases; unmatched junction nucleotides: 4. The CDR3: CASSATGGGYGYTF. CDR3 bases: TGTGCCAGCAGTGCCACAGGGGGCGGCTATGGCTACACCTTC.

V is TRBV5-4 and J is TRBJ1-4; 9 bases map to TRBD1. The CDR3 is 15 residues long. V lost 6 bases and J lost 8; bases outside the gene matches: 11. Per the germline V gene, CDR1 is SGHNT and CDR2 is YYREEE (reference sequence). The CDR3 loop reads CASTPGQGRLEKLFF. The CDR3 DNA follows: TGTGCCAGCACCCCAGGACAGGGGAGGTTGGAAAAACTGTTTTTT.

The chain uses TRBV4-1 and TRBJ2-1, with D tentatively TRBD2 (6 bases). The CDR3 extends over 16 amino acids. The germline V gene encodes CDR1 MGHRA and CDR2 YSYEKL. Trimming shortened V by 0 bases and J by 5 bases, and 14 bases separated the two germline ends. The CDR3 spells CASSQDIRDFNNEQFF. The DNA for the CDR3 is TGCGCCAGCAGCCAAGATATTCGGGACTTCAACAATGAGCAGTTCTTC.

This clone was observed once. The chain uses TRBV29-1 and TRBJ1-1; 7 nucleotides match TRBD1. From germline, CDR1 is SQVTM and CDR2 ANQGSEA. Trimming took 6 bases from V and 1 from J; bases not matched to a gene: 8. The length of the CDR3 is 14 residues. The CDR3 spells CSVRVRDRNTEAFF. The CDR3 DNA sequence: TGCAGCGTGAGGGTAAGGGACAGGAACACTGAAGCTTTCTTT.